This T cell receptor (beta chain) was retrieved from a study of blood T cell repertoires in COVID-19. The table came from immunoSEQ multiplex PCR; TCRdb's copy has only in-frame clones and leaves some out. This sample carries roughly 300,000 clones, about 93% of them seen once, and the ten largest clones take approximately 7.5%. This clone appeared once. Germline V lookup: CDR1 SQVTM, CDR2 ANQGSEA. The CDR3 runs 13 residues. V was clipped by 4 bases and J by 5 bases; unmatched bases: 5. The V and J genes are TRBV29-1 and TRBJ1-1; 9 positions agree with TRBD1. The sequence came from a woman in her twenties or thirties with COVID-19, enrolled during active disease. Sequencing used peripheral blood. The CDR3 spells CSVVRQGGTEAFF. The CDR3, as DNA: TGCAGCGTTGTGAGACAGGGGGGAACTGAAGCTTTCTTT.